The present TCR beta chain was sequenced within a study of CD8 T cells in Susac syndrome. Study results and limitations: Clonal expansion did not appear in Susac syndrome CD4+ T cell repertoires. The study admitted that it had a relatively small number of individuals in its TCR sequencing and HLA analysis.

Per germline, CDR1 DFQATT and CDR2 SNEGSKA (reference sequence). Trimming left V 5 bases short and J 8 bases short, with 12 bases between. The CDR3 has 12 residues. Diagnostic criteria for definite or probable disease, in their recently defined form, were met by the patients with Susac syndrome. On this clonotype: Its specificity is unknown.

Roughly 0.45 to 1 ug RNA was reverse transcribed with random hexamers. A multiplex approach, immunoSEQ multiplex PCR, amplified TCR beta CDR3 across 54 Vbeta and 13 Jbeta. MiXCR was run by TCRdb on the immunoSEQ multiplex PCR reads, yielding one entry per CDR3 protein. Among about 150,000 distinct CDR3 sequences listed, 90% to 95% were seen once. The chain recombines TRBV20-1 with TRBJ2-2, with D tentatively TRBD1 (5 bases). The TCR was taken from a human donor with Susac syndrome. The sequenced sample consisted of CD4+ T cells from PBMCs. CDR3 bases: TGCAGTGCTGCTAGGGGTTCGGGGGAGCTGTTTTTT. It codes for CSAARGSGELFF.